This T cell receptor (beta chain) was recovered during a study of cytomegalovirus exposure and HLA in healthy donors. V lost 5 bases, J lost 0 bases, and 5 bases lay in between. Germline values: CDR1 SEHNR, CDR2 FQNEAQ (reference sequence). CDR3 length equals 14 residues. As for this clone: Its antigen is unidentified.

Whole-study results and caveats: Most sequenced TCRs were rare (though some public TCRs occurred in many donors). In all likelihood, a cluster of highly shared sequence variants was a sequencing artifact.

13 Jbeta primers and 60 Vbeta primers were used for the PCR. Original processing notes: Later, an analysis found approximately 80 million unique TCR beta chains, and some 10 million of these were shared. Data came from immunoSEQ multiplex PCR; TCRdb stores just in-frame clones and leaves some out. V and J calls and clone size are copied from that table; D and trimming were computed from the DNA. The sample shows about 65,000 clones, 80% of them seen only once. This clonotype was obtained from a woman in her twenties or thirties in good health and CMV-seronegative. The chain joins TRBV7-9 to TRBJ2-6; D uncertain. Source material: PBMCs. Here the CDR3 reads CASSHNSGANVLTF. DNA for the CDR3: TGTGCCAGCAGCCACAACTCTGGGGCCAACGTCCTGACTTTC.